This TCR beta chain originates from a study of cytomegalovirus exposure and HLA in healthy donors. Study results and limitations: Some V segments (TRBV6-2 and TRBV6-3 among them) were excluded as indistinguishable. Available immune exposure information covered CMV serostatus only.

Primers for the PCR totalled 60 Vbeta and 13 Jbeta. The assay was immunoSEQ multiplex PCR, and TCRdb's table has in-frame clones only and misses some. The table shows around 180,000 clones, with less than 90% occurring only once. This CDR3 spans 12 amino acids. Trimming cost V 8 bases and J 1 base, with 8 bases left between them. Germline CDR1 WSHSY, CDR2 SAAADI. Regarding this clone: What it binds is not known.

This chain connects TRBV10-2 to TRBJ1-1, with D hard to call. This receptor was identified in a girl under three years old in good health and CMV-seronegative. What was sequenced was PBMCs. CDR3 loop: CASLGGNTEAFF. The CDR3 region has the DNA TGCGCCAGCTTGGGAGGGAACACTGAAGCTTTCTTT.